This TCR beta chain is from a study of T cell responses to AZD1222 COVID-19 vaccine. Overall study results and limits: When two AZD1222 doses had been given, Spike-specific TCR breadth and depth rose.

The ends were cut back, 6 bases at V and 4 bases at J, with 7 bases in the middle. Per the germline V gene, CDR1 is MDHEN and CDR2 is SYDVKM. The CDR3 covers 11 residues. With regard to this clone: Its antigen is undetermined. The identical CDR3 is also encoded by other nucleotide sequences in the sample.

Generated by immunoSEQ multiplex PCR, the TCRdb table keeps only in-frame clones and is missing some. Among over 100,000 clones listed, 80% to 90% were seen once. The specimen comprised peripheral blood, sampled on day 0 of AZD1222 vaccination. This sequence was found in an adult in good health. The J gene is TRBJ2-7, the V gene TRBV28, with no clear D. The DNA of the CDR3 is TGTGCCAGCAGCCTTAATTACGAGCAGTACTTC. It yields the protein CASSLNYEQYF.